This T cell receptor (beta chain) was documented in a study of T-cell reconstitution after alpha-beta-depleted transplantation in children. Study-level findings and limits: Surviving recipient cells, namely T cells and thymic progenitors, were the source of high day-60 TCRbeta diversity in some patients. Reportedly, alpha-beta T cells present about two months post-transplant originated from several hundred expanded clones of graft origin.

CDR3 length: 15 residues. V lost 1 base and J lost 5, with 15 bases in between. Germline CDR1 and CDR2: SGHRS and YFSETQ. Unique molecular identifiers featured in how the TCRbeta library was prepared. TCRdb re-called the PCR reads with MiXCR, one entry per CDR3 protein. The sample lists about 76,000 distinct CDR3 sequences; 12% to 15% were seen once. A remark on this clonotype: The antigen is undetermined.

The chain has TRBV5-1 and TRBJ2-5, with D possibly matching TRBD1 (6 bases). The material sequenced was PBMCs, mostly from graft donor cells, taken 180 days after TCRalphabeta/CD19-depleted stem cell transplant. The clonotype originates from a male patient between 2 and 10 years old who had a stem cell transplant for acute lymphoblastic leukemia, so the T cells may come from the graft donor. The CDR3 DNA reads TGCGCCAGCAGCTTGAGCACAGGGCATGGGGAGACCCAGTACTTC. Its translation is CASSLSTGHGETQYF.